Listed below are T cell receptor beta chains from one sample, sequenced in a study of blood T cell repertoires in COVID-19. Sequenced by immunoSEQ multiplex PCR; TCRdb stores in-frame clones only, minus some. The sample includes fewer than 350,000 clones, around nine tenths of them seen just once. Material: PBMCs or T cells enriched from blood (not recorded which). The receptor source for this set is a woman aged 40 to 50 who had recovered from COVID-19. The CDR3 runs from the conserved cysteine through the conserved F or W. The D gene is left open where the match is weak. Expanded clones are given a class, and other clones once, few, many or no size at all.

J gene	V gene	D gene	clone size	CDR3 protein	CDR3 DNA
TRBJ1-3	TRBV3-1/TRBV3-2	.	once	CASSQGRQERDTIYF	TGTGCCAGCAGCCAAGGTCGACAGGAACGGGACACCATATATTTT
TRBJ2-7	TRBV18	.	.	CASSPLVQSYEQYF	TGTGCCAGCTCACCACTGGTACAGTCCTACGAGCAGTACTTC
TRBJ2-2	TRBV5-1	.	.	CASSTGSTTGELFF	TGCGCCAGCAGCACCGGGTCTACGACCGGGGAGCTGTTTTTT
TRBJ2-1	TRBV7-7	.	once	CASSLVGGVDEQFF	TGTGCTAGCAGCTTAGTAGGAGGGGTCGATGAGCAGTTCTTC
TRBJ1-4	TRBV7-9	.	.	CASSLESGREKLFF	TGTGCCAGCAGCTTAGAGTCAGGGAGGGAAAAACTGTTTTTT
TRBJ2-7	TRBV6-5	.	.	CASSYGPAANYEQYF	TGTGCCAGCAGTTATGGCCCGGCGGCTAACTACGAGCAGTACTTC
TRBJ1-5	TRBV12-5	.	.	CASGLGAGVDQPQHF	TGTGCTAGTGGTTTGGGGGCAGGGGTGGATCAGCCCCAGCATTTT
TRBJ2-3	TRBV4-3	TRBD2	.	CASSQVAGEPDTQYF	TGCGCCAGCAGCCAAGTCGCGGGAGAGCCAGATACGCAGTATTTT
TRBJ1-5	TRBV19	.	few	CASSAGPGQPQHF	TGTGCCAGTAGTGCCGGCCCGGGTCAGCCCCAGCATTTT
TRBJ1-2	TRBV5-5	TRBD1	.	CASSGTGTGDYGYTF	TGTGCCAGCAGCGGAACCGGGACAGGGGACTATGGCTACACCTTC
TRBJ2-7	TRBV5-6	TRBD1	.	CASSARDRGSYEQYF	TGTGCCAGCAGCGCCCGGGACAGGGGGTCCTACGAGCAGTACTTC
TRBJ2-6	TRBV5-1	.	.	CASGDRAGANVLTF	TGCGCCAGCGGAGACAGAGCTGGGGCCAACGTCCTGACTTTC
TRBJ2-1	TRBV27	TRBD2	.	CASSGTSSYNEQFF	TGTGCCAGCAGCGGGACTAGCTCGTACAATGAGCAGTTCTTC
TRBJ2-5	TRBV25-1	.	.	CASAEITSYQETQYF	TGTGCCAGCGCTGAGATCACTTCTTACCAAGAGACCCAGTACTTC
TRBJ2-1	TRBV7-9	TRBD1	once	CASSPQGTYNEQFF	TGTGCCAGCAGCCCACAGGGGACCTACAATGAGCAGTTCTTC
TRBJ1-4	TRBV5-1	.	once	CASRFGGFATNEKLFF	TGCGCCAGCAGATTCGGGGGATTTGCAACTAATGAAAAACTGTTTTTT
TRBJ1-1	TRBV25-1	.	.	CASSESRVPNTEAFF	TGTGCCAGCAGTGAAAGTCGGGTCCCGAACACTGAAGCTTTCTTT
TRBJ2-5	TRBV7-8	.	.	CASSPRGFRETQYF	TGTGCCAGCAGCCCGAGGGGGTTTCGAGAGACCCAGTACTTC
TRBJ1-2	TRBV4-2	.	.	CASSQAGGTPVNYGYTF	TGTGCCAGCAGCCAAGCGGGAGGGACACCTGTTAACTATGGCTACACCTTC
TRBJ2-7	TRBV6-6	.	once	CASSESTVVYEQYF	TGTGCCAGCAGTGAGTCGACAGTGGTATACGAGCAGTACTTC
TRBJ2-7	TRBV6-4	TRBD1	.	CASSEQGTYEQYF	TGTGCCAGCAGTGAACAGGGGACCTACGAGCAGTACTTC
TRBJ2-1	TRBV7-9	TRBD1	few	CASSQQQGLRTVDRKEQFF	TGTGCCAGCAGCCAACAACAGGGGCTGAGGACCGTAGACCGTAAGGAGCAGTTCTTC
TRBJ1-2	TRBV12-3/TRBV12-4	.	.	CASSSGYGYTF	TGTGCCAGCAGTTCAGGCTATGGCTACACCTTC
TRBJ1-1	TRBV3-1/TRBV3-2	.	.	CASSRGGTEAFF	TGTGCCAGCAGCCGCGGGGGAACTGAAGCTTTCTTT
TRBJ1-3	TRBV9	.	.	CASSVAEGSGNTIYF	TGTGCCAGCAGCGTAGCCGAGGGCTCTGGAAACACCATATATTTT
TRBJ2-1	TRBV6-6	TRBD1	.	CASRGQGALYNEQFF	TGTGCCAGCAGGGGACAGGGAGCCCTCTACAATGAGCAGTTCTTC
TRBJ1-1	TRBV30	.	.	CAWSPRQAPEAFF	TGTGCCTGGAGTCCCCGACAGGCCCCTGAAGCTTTCTTT
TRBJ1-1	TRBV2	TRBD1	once	CASSFSRDSNTEAFF	TGTGCCAGCAGTTTTAGCCGGGACAGTAACACTGAAGCTTTCTTT
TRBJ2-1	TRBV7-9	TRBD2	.	CASSLLAGGQGEQFF	TGTGCCAGCAGTCTTCTAGCGGGGGGACAGGGTGAGCAGTTCTTC
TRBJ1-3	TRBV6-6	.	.	CASSRPTAGNTIYF	TGTGCCAGCAGCCGCCCAACGGCTGGAAACACCATATATTTT
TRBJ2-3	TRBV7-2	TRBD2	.	CASSYLSGTSTDTQYF	TGTGCCAGCAGCTACCTTAGCGGGACTAGCACAGATACGCAGTATTTT
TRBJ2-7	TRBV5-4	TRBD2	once	CASSLGGTSGTYEQYF	TGTGCCAGCAGCTTGGGAGGGACTAGCGGGACCTACGAGCAGTACTTC
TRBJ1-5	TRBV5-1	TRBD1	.	CASSVDREPQHF	TGCGCCAGCAGCGTTGACAGGGAGCCCCAGCATTTT
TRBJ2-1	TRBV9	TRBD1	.	CASSARWTGYNEQFF	TGTGCCAGCAGCGCAAGGTGGACAGGGTACAATGAGCAGTTCTTC
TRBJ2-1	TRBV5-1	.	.	CASKEGGPYNEQFF	TGCGCCAGCAAAGAGGGGGGGCCCTACAATGAGCAGTTCTTC
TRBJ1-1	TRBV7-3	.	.	CASSGAGDTEAFF	TGTGCCAGCAGCGGCGCGGGGGACACTGAAGCTTTCTTT
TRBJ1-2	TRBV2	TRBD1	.	CASSLRQGSYGYTF	TGTGCCAGCAGTCTTCGACAGGGGAGCTATGGCTACACCTTC
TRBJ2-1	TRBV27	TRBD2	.	CASSIFSGGGENEQFF	TGTGCCAGCAGTATCTTTTCGGGCGGGGGAGAAAATGAGCAGTTCTTC
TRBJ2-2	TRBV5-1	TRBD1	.	CASSLDGQGARTGELFF	TGCGCCAGCAGCTTGGATGGGCAGGGGGCACGGACCGGGGAGCTGTTTTTT
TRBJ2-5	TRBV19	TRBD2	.	CASSIGGLAGGQETQYF	TGTGCCAGTAGTATAGGAGGACTAGCGGGGGGCCAAGAGACCCAGTACTTC
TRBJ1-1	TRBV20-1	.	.	CSASVWNTEAFF	TGCAGTGCTAGTGTATGGAACACTGAAGCTTTCTTT
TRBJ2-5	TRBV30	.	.	CAWSGNGARKLQETQYF	TGTGCCTGGAGTGGAAATGGGGCCAGAAAGCTTCAAGAGACCCAGTACTTC
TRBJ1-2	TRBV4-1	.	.	CASSQLPGLLNYGYTF	TGCGCCAGCAGCCAACTACCGGGACTACTCAACTATGGCTACACCTTC
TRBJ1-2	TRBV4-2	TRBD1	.	CASSQARGTANYGYTF	TGTGCCAGCAGCCAAGCGAGGGGGACAGCTAACTATGGCTACACCTTC
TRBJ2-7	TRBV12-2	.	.	CASRLATGLAGGPSYEQYF	TGTGCAAGTCGCTTAGCCACAGGGCTAGCGGGAGGGCCTTCCTACGAGCAGTACTTC
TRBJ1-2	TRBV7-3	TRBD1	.	CASSLGRQGDGGYTF	TGTGCCAGCAGCTTAGGAAGACAGGGGGACGGAGGCTACACCTTC
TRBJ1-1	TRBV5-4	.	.	CASSLEAGAWGEAFF	TGTGCCAGCAGCTTGGAGGCGGGGGCCTGGGGTGAAGCTTTCTTT